This entry is about one TCR beta chain. Its antigen remains unknown. V gave up 0 bases and J gave up 0 bases, with 7 bases separating them. Germline CDR1 reads SGHRS; CDR2 reads YFSETQ. CDR3 length equals 15 residues. These data are taken from a study of T cell responses to AZD1222 COVID-19 vaccine. The data were produced by immunoSEQ multiplex PCR, yet TCRdb's version contains in-frame clones alone and is incomplete. In the table there are tens of thousands of clones, roughly 80% of which are singletons. Study-wide results and limits: Regions 160-218 and 743-854 held dominance among vaccine-associated CD4 TCRs, which spanned spike. The reported proportion of spike-specific TCRs targeting unmutated variant regions was nearly half. The sample set comprised mostly white British donors with more females, and clonal diversity was possibly underestimated.

This specimen consisted of peripheral blood, obtained 28 days after the second AZD1222 dose. This sequence originates from an adult who received the AZD1222 COVID-19 vaccine. The V call is TRBV5-1, the J call TRBJ2-1; D remains unclear. The CDR3 nucleotides are TGCGCCAGCAGCTTGGACAAGAGCTCCTACAATGAGCAGTTCTTC. It is translated as CASSLDKSSYNEQFF.